The clone carrying this T cell receptor beta chain appeared once. The antigen is unknown. CDR3 length: 11 amino acids. With 7 bases removed from V and 5 bases from J, the gap between germline ends came to 9 bases. Germline CDR1 and CDR2: MDHEN and SYDVKM. The data were obtained in a study of shared clonotypes between healthy human individuals. Study-level information: The study used three CD4 naive, three CD4 memory, two CD8 naive and one CD8 memory plate per donor. Study findings and constraints: Four donors shared approximately 5% of their naive CD4 clonotypes.

Sequencing was performed with immunoSEQ multiplex PCR; in TCRdb, only in-frame clones are kept and a portion is missing. The table lists about 640,000 clones, 72% of them singletons. Sequencing was done on a sample of memory CD4+ T cells sorted from blood. Subset here: CD45RA-negative fraction. The V gene is TRBV28, the J gene TRBJ2-7; perhaps TRBD2 as D (5 bases). This clonotype was sampled from a young woman in good health. Here the CDR3 reads CASMLRDEQYF. The CDR3 DNA follows: TGTGCCAGCATGTTGAGGGACGAGCAGTACTTC.